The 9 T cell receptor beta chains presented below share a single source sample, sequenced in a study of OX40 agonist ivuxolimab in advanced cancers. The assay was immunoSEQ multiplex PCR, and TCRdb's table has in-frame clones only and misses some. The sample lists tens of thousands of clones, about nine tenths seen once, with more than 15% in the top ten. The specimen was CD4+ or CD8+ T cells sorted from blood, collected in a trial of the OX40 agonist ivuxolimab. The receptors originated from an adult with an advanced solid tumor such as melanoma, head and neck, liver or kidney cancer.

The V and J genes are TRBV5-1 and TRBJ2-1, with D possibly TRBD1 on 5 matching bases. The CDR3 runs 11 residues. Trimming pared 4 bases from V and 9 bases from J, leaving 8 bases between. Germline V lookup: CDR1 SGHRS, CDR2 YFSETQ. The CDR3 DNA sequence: TGCGCCAGCAGCGATAGGGGTGAGCAGTTCTTC. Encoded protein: CASSDRGEQFF.

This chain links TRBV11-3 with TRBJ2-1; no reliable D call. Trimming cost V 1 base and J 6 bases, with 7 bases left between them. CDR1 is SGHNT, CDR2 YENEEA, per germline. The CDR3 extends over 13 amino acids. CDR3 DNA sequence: TGTGCCAGCAGCTTAGGGCATCCCAATGAGCAGTTCTTC. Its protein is CASSLGHPNEQFF.

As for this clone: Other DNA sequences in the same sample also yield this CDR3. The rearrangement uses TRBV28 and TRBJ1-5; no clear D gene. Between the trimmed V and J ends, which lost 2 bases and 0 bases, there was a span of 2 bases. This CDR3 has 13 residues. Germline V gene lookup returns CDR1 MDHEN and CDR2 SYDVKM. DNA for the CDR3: TGTGCCAGCAGTTTACATAGCAATCAGCCCCAGCATTTT. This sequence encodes CASSLHSNQPQHF.

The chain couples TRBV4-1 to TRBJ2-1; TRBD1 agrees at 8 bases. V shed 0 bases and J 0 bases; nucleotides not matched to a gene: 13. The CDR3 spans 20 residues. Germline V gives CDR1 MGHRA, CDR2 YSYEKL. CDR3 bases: TGCGCCAGCAGCCAAGAAGTGCCGGGACAGGTACTGAGCTCCTACAATGAGCAGTTCTTC. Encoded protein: CASSQEVPGQVLSSYNEQFF.

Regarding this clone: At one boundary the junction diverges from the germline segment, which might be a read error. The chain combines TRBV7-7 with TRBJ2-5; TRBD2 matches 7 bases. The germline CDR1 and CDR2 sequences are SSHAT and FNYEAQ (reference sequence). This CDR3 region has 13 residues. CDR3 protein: CASSPGGLETQYF. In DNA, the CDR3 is TGTGCTAGCAGCCCGGGAGGTCTGGAGACCCAGTACTTC.

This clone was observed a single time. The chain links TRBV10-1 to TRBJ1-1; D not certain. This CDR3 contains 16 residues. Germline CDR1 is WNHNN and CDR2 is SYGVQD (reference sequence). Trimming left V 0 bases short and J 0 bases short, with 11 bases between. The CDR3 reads CASSESRETMNTEAFF. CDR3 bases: TGCGCCAGCAGTGAGTCAAGGGAAACCATGAACACTGAAGCTTTCTTT.

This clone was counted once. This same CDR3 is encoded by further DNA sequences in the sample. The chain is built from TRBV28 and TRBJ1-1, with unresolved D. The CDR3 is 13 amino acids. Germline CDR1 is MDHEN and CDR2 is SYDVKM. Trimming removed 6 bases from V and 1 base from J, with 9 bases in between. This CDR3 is CASSLGRNTEAFF. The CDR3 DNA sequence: TGTGCCAGCAGCCTCGGGAGGAACACTGAAGCTTTCTTT. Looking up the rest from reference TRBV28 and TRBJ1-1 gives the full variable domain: DVKVTQSSRYLVKRTGEKVFLECVQDMDHENMFWYRQDPGLGLRLIYFSYDVKMKEKGDIPEGYSVSREKKERFSLILESASTNQTSMYLCASSLGRNTEAFFGQGTRLTVV.

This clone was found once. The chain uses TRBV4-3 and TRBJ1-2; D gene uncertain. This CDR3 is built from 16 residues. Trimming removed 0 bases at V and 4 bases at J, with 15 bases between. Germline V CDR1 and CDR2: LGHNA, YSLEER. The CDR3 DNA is TGCGCCAGCAGCCAAGAGTTAGATACGGAACTCTATGGCTACACCTTC. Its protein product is CASSQELDTELYGYTF.

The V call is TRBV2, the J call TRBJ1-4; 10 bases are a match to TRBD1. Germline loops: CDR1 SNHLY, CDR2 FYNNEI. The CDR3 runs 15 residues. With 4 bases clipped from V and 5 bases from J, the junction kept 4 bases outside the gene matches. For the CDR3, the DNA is TGTGCCAGCAGTGGTCCGGGACAGGGGAATGAAAAACTGTTTTTT. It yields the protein CASSGPGQGNEKLFF. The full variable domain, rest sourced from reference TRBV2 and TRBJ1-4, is EPEVTQTPSHQVTQMGQEVILRCVPISNHLYFYWYRQILGQKVEFLVSFYNNEISEKSEIFDDQFSVERPDGSNFTLKIRSTKLEDSAMYFCASSGPGQGNEKLFFGSGTQLSVL.